The text below deals with one T cell receptor beta chain. The antigen is undetermined. The CDR3 sequence is 15 residues long. Deletions cut 6 bases from V and 4 bases from J, with 21 bases between. CDR1 is DFQATT, CDR2 SNEGSKA, per germline (reference sequence). The sample originates from a study of T-cell memory formation after mild COVID-19. Study information: Clusters were largely donor specific. General observations from the study: Pre-infection memory showed some responding clones, and this suggested that cross-reactive memory joined. Balance between CD4 and CD8 was seen in clones contracting day 15 to 85, and a CD4+ lean was seen in later expanders.

With constant-segment primers, 5'RACE yielded cDNA libraries of TCR alpha and TCR beta that carried sample barcodes and UMIs. MiXCR, applied by TCRdb to the 5' RACE reads, yields one record per CDR3 protein. Here the sample spans under 250,000 distinct CDR3 sequences, 15% to 19% being singletons. The sequencing sample was made of PBMCs or a T cell subset sorted from them (not recorded which). The source of this sequence is an adult woman who had mild COVID-19 (a few samples of this study predate the infection). Cell type and time point are not known. V usage is TRBV20-1 and J usage is TRBJ2-5; TRBD2 is a possible D gene (7 bases). For the CDR3, the DNA is TGCAGTGCCCTCCACCGGGGGCCTAGCGGAGAGACCCAGTACTTC. Its translation is CSALHRGPSGETQYF.